This T cell receptor beta chain originates from a study of PD-L1 blockade in urothelial cancer. At the level of the study: Bladder-origin urothelial cancer in males covered about 85% of the 29 patients. Researchers found blood samples held a median of 141,255 T cells.

Profiling relied on immunoSEQ multiplex PCR, and the TCRdb table lists in-frame clones only, not all of them. The profile shows about 43,000 clones, about 88% of them singletons. Patients each gave 1 to 8 samples, pretreatment and on-treatment. Germline V lookup: CDR1 SGHVS, CDR2 FQNEAQ. The CDR3 runs to 16 residues. J gave up 2 bases and V 6 bases, and 12 bases lay outside the gene matches. Sequencing used PBMCs, obtained around atezolizumab (anti-PD-L1) treatment. The clonotype was recovered from a woman aged 60 to 75 with urothelial cancer. The chain uses TRBV7-8 and TRBJ2-7; TRBD1 aligns across 8 bases. The CDR3 protein is CASSSYIPGQAYEQYF. DNA for the CDR3: TGTGCCAGCAGTTCCTACATACCGGGACAGGCCTACGAGCAGTACTTC.